These 15 T cell receptor beta chains came from one sample sequenced in a study of T cells in localized non-small cell lung cancer. This table comes from immunoSEQ multiplex PCR, and its TCRdb copy is limited to in-frame clones, with some not included. The sample records 60,000 to 65,000 clones, 90% being singletons. Source: peripheral blood, taken before any cancer treatment. These receptors came from a woman aged 35-70 years with stage I lung adenocarcinoma.

This sequence joins TRBV30 and TRBJ2-1, with 7 bases aligning to TRBD2. V dropped 0 bases and J dropped 2; count of bases not matched to a gene: 4. The germline V gene encodes CDR1 GTSNPN and CDR2 SVGIG (reference sequence). This CDR3 has 15 amino acids. The CDR3 loop reads CAWSVRGRAYNEQFF. The DNA for the CDR3 is TGTGCCTGGAGTGTACGGGGGAGGGCCTACAATGAGCAGTTCTTC.

J is TRBJ1-2 and V is TRBV6-1, with D perhaps matching TRBD1 (5 bases). CDR1 and CDR2 (germline): MNHNS, SASEGT. Trimming cost V 1 base and J 6 bases, with 9 bases left between them. This CDR3 contains 13 residues. The CDR3 DNA sequence: TGTGCCAGCAGTGAAGGGCAGGGTCATGGCTACACCTTC. Translated, it gives CASSEGQGHGYTF.

The V and J genes are TRBV7-8 and TRBJ1-2; 8 bases match TRBD1. The CDR3 sequence is 15 residues long. The germline gives CDR1 SGHVS, CDR2 FQNEAQ. The V and J ends lost 5 bases and 5 bases, in that order; junction bases with no gene match: 10. CDR3 in amino acids: CASSLGQGPLYGYTF. The CDR3 bases are TGTGCCAGCAGCCTCGGACAGGGCCCCCTTTATGGCTACACCTTC.

This chain joins TRBV7-2 and TRBJ2-3; the match to TRBD1 covers 8 bases. V lost 5 bases and J lost 0; bases outside the gene matches: 4. The CDR3 is 15 amino acids. Germline V gene lookup returns CDR1 SGHTA and CDR2 FQGNSA. The CDR3 loop reads CASSRGQGSTDTQYF. The CDR3 nucleotides read TGTGCCAGCAGCCGCGGACAGGGCAGCACAGATACGCAGTATTTT.

V gene TRBV28 combines with J gene TRBJ2-1; the D gene is possibly TRBD2 (6 bases). Germline V gene sequence: CDR1 MDHEN, CDR2 SYDVKM. Trimming stripped 2 bases from V and 2 bases from J, with 10 bases between. The CDR3 sequence is 15 residues long. For the CDR3, the DNA is TGTGCCAGCAGTTTAAGGAGGGGCACCTACAATGAGCAGTTCTTC. It encodes CASSLRRGTYNEQFF.

The CDR3 DNA is TGCAGCGTTGTGCGACAGGGGAAAGAGACCCAGTACTTC. Protein product: CSVVRQGKETQYF. The rearrangement uses TRBV29-1 and TRBJ2-5; 8 bases map to TRBD1. V lost 4 bases and J lost 3; bases outside the gene matches: 4. The CDR3 covers 13 residues. Germline CDR1 and CDR2: SQVTM and ANQGSEA.

The chain joins TRBV7-2 to TRBJ2-5; TRBD2 matches at 10 bases. V was clipped by 7 bases and J by 3 bases; unmatched bases: 5. This CDR3 comprises 14 residues. CDR1 is SGHTA and CDR2 is FQGNSA in the germline V gene. CDR3 in amino acids: CASIPGLAKETQYF. The CDR3 coding sequence is TGTGCCAGCATTCCGGGACTAGCGAAAGAGACCCAGTACTTC. The entire variable domain, with the rest obtained from reference TRBV7-2 and TRBJ2-5, is as follows: GAGVSQSPSNKVTEKGKDVELRCDPISGHTALYWYRQSLGQGLEFLIYFQGNSAPDKSGLPSDRFSAERTGGSVSTLTIQRTQQEDSAVYLCASIPGLAKETQYFGPGTRLLVL.

The chain carries TRBV19 and TRBJ2-2, with TRBD1 identical over 9 bases. This CDR3 has 18 amino acids. J gave up 3 bases and V 7 bases, and 15 bases lay outside the gene matches. Per the germline V gene, CDR1 is LNHDA and CDR2 is SQIVND (reference sequence). The CDR3 bases are TGTGCCAGTACCCGGAAACCAACAGGGGGCGCAGACACCGGGGAGCTGTTTTTT. Translation gives CASTRKPTGGADTGELFF.

The rearrangement links TRBV11-3 to TRBJ2-2, with 9 bases lining up with TRBD1. This CDR3 contains 16 residues. J lost 4 bases, V lost 4 bases, and 7 bases had no gene match. Per germline, CDR1 SGHNT and CDR2 YENEEA. In nucleotides, the CDR3 is TGTGCCAGCAGCTCGGACCGGGACAGGGTCACCGGGGAGCTGTTTTTT. This gives the protein CASSSDRDRVTGELFF. Complete variable domain (other parts from reference TRBV11-3 and TRBJ2-2): EAGVVQSPRYKIIEKKQPVAFWCNPISGHNTLYWYLQNLGQGPELLIRYENEEAVDDSQLPKDRFSAERLKGVDSTLKIQPAELGDSAVYLCASSSDRDRVTGELFFGEGSRLTVL.

The chain joins TRBV18 to TRBJ2-7; 10 bases map to TRBD1. Trimming took 6 bases from V and 7 from J; bases not matched to a gene: 9. This CDR3 contains 14 residues. Germline V gene sequence: CDR1 KGHSH, CDR2 LQKENI. CDR3 amino acids: CASSPRDRGFEQYF. CDR3 sequence (DNA): TGTGCCAGCTCGCCCCGGGACAGGGGATTTGAGCAGTACTTC.

The chain employs TRBV5-1 and TRBJ2-3; the match to TRBD1 covers 11 bases. The junction had 7 bases not matched to a gene; V was cut back by 3 bases and J by 1 base. The CDR3 is made up of 17 amino acids. Germline assignment: CDR1 SGHRS and CDR2 YFSETQ. The chain's CDR3 is CASSWGQGVSGTDTQYF. The CDR3 DNA reads TGCGCCAGCAGCTGGGGACAGGGGGTTTCTGGCACAGATACGCAGTATTTT.

The rearrangement links TRBV12-5 to TRBJ2-1; 8 nucleotides agree with TRBD2. This CDR3 is built from 13 residues. Looked up from germline, CDR1 is LGHNT and CDR2 is FRNRAP. V gave up 3 bases and J gave up 12 bases; unmatched junction bases: 7. DNA of the CDR3: TGTGCTAGTGGTTTCGCCGGGACTAGAGGGCAGTTCTTC. Translation: CASGFAGTRGQFF.

As for this clone: One end of the junction varies from germline; a read error may be responsible. The chain carries TRBV27 and TRBJ2-7; 8 positions agree with TRBD1. This CDR3 has 13 residues. Germline V gene sequence: CDR1 MNHEY, CDR2 SMNVEV (reference sequence). This CDR3 is CASKRRQGAGEHF. In nucleotides, the CDR3 is TGTGCCAGCAAGAGGAGGCAGGGGGCAGGTGAGCACTTC.

The rearrangement links TRBV2 to TRBJ1-1; D gene ambiguous. Germline V gene lookup returns CDR1 SNHLY and CDR2 FYNNEI. Trimming took 1 base from V and 3 from J, leaving 6 bases between them. The CDR3 consists of 13 residues. CDR3 DNA: TGTGCCAGCAGTGAAGTGGTATACACTGAAGCTTTCTTT. It translates to CASSEVVYTEAFF.

This chain joins TRBV9 and TRBJ2-1; tentatively, D is TRBD2 (6 bases). Trimming stripped 0 bases from V and 4 bases from J, with 11 bases between. This CDR3 is 15 amino acids long. CDR1 and CDR2 (germline): SGDLS, YYNGEE. The CDR3 nucleotides read TGTGCCAGCAGCGTAGGGTCGGGAGCTTACAATGAGCAGTTCTTC. Encoded protein: CASSVGSGAYNEQFF.